The clone carrying this T cell receptor beta chain has more than one count but fewer than ten. The data derive from a study of shared clonotypes between healthy human individuals. Study in general: CD4 naive and CD4 memory each took three plates per donor, while CD8 naive took two and CD8 memory one.

The CDR3 is made up of 14 amino acids. Looked up from germline, CDR1 is SNHLY and CDR2 is FYNNEI. Trimming took off 7 bases at V and 4 bases at J, with 13 bases between the two ends. TCRdb keeps only in-frame clones here, not all; method: immunoSEQ multiplex PCR. The sample has approximately 2.4 million clones, approximately 96% seen once. The chain employs TRBV2 and TRBJ2-2; tentative D call: TRBD1 (5 bases). Sequenced: naive CD4+ T cells sorted from blood. Indicated subset: CD45RA+ positively selected. The TCR comes from a man between 18 and 29 years old in good health. The CDR3 reads CASNGDRGTGELFF. CDR3 in DNA: TGTGCCAGCAACGGAGACAGAGGCACCGGGGAGCTGTTTTTT.